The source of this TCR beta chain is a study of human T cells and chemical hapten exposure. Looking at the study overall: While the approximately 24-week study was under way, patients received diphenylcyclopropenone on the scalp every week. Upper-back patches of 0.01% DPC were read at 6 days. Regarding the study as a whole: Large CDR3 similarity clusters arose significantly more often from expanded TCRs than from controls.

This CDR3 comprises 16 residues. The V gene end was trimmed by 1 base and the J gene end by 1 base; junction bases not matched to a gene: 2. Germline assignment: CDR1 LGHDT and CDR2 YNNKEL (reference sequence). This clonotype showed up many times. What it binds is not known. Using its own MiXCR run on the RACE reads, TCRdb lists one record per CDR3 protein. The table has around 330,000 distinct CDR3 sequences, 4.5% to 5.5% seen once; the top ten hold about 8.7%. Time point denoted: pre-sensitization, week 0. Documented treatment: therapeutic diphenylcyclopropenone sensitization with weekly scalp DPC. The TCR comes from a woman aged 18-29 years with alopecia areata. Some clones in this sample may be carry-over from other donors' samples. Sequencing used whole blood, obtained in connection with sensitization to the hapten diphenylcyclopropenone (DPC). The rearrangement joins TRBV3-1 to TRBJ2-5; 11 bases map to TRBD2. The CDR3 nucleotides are TGTGCCAGCAGCCAAGGGCTAGCGGGGGGCCAAGAGACCCAGTACTTC. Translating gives CASSQGLAGGQETQYF.